Listed here are 28 T cell receptor beta chains from one sample, sequenced in a study of tumor-infiltrating lymphocytes in primary liver carcinoma. With a constant-region primer, TCR beta cDNA was made from approximately 500 ng of total RNA. Libraries of TCR beta came from three nested multiplex PCR rounds with slightly modified ARM-PCR. In the first two PCR rounds, TRBV1-TRBV30 forward primers were paired with a C-beta reverse primer, and each round lasted roughly 10 cycles. In TCRdb, the multiplex PCR reads were re-called with MiXCR into one record per CDR3 protein. The table records about 96,000 distinct CDR3 sequences, about 70% of them present only once. Co-extracted RNA and DNA came from roughly 21-30 mg of unsorted bulk tissue. Sequencing input: tumor-adjacent normal liver tissue. Receptors originate from a man between 35 and 55 years old with primary liver carcinoma and hepatitis B virus infection.

The sample holds one count of this clonotype. The CDR3 does not end in the conserved phenylalanine or tryptophan, so this is likely a read error. The rearrangement joins TRBV29-1 to TRBJ1-4; tentatively, D is TRBD1 (5 bases). The CDR3 has 14 amino acids. Germline V gene lookup returns CDR1 SQVTM and CDR2 ANQGSEA. DNA of the CDR3: TGCAGTGCCGGGGGTATGGGGGGTAATGAAAAACTGTTTCTT. Protein sequence: CSAGGMGGNEKLFL.

In its sample, this clonotype was seen a few times. A much larger clone lies one base from this, so it may be a read error. V usage is TRBV4-1 and J usage is TRBJ1-5; D gene uncertain. V lost 0 bases and J 3 bases, leaving 3 bases between the germline ends. Germline values: CDR1 MGHRA, CDR2 YSYEKL. The CDR3 sequence is 13 residues long. CDR3 sequence: CASSQDLNQPQHF. The CDR3 coding sequence is TGCGCCAGCAGCCAAGATCTCAATCAGCCCCAGCATTTT.

Comments on this clonotype: A junction end diverges from the germline sequence, so it may reflect a read error. The CDR3 DNA follows: TGTGCCAGCACCTCCACCACCGGTCCCTATGAGCAGTACTTC. Translated, it gives CASTSTTGPYEQYF. The chain employs TRBV11-2 and TRBJ2-7, with D hard to call. The CDR3 runs 14 residues. Germline V CDR1 and CDR2: SGHAT, FQNNGV.

Concerning this clonotype: The junction shows a germline mismatch at one end, possibly a read error. The chain employs TRBV11-2 and TRBJ2-3, with D perhaps matching TRBD2 (6 bases). CDR3 length equals 15 residues. Germline V CDR1 and CDR2: SGHAT, FQNNGV. CDR3 coding DNA: TGTGCCAGCAGCCCCCCGACTAGGCAGCACAGATACGCAGTATTT. This encodes CASSPPTRQHRYAVF.

This clonotype is a singleton in its sample. At one end the junction does not follow the germline gene, possibly because of a read error. This chain uses TRBV11-1 with TRBJ2-3; perhaps TRBD2 as D (5 bases). CDR1 is SGHAT and CDR2 is FQDESV in the germline V gene (reference sequence). The CDR3 runs to 14 residues. The DNA for the CDR3 is TGTGCCAGCAGCTACGAGGCTAGCACGGATACGCAGTATTTT. Protein sequence: CASSYEASTDTQYF.

Note on this clonotype: Compared with germline, one end of the junction differs, possibly owing to a read error. V is TRBV5-6 and J is TRBJ2-7; no definite D call. Germline V CDR1 and CDR2: SGHDT, YYEEEE. This CDR3 has 13 residues. CDR3 coding DNA: TGTGCCAGCAGCTTGGAGAGATCCTACGAGCAGTATTTC. It encodes CASSLERSYEQYF. Variable domain in full (rest from reference TRBV5-6 and TRBJ2-7): DAGVTQSPTHLIKTRGQQVTLRCSPKSGHDTVSWYQQALGQGPQFIFQYYEEEERQRGNFPDRFSGHQFPNYSSELNVNALLLGDSALYLCASSLERSYEQYFGPGTRLTVT.

Note on this clonotype: Being one base from a much bigger clone, this may be a read error. The chain employs TRBV5-4 and TRBJ2-7; D remains ambiguous. The CDR3 is made up of 14 amino acids. The germline V and J ends were trimmed by 4 bases and 3 bases, with 14 bases remaining between them. Germline loops: CDR1 SGHNT, CDR2 YYREEE (reference sequence). CDR3 protein: CASSTTVTSYEQYF. As DNA, the CDR3 is TGTGCCAGCAGCACCACCGTGACAAGCTACGAGCAGTACTTC.

This clonotype is categorized as medium-sized. V and J are TRBV11-3 and TRBJ2-1; 12 bases match TRBD2. The CDR3 consists of 16 residues. CDR1 SGHNT and CDR2 YENEEA come from the germline V gene. V shed 3 bases, J shed 0 bases, and the junction held 0 bases outside the gene matches. The CDR3 nucleotides read TGTGCCAGCAGCTTGACTAGCGGGAGCTCCTACAATGAGCAGTTCTTC. Amino acid sequence: CASSLTSGSSYNEQFF.

There are many counts of this clonotype. This rearrangement joins TRBV4-1 to TRBJ1-2; a possible D gene is TRBD1 (5 bases). CDR1 and CDR2 (germline): MGHRA, YSYEKL. This CDR3 spans 17 amino acids. The V end lost 1 base, the J end lost 4 bases, and 19 bases lay between the germline ends. CDR3 loop: CASSQVWDRGELYGYTF. CDR3 nucleotide sequence: TGCGCCAGCAGCCAAGTTTGGGACCGGGGAGAGCTCTATGGCTACACCTTC.

For this clonotype: Sequence at one end of the junction differs from germline and may be a read error. The rearrangement uses TRBV4-1 and TRBJ1-2; D is unclear. Looked up from germline, CDR1 is MGHRA and CDR2 is YSYEKL. This CDR3 contains 15 residues. The CDR3: CANSQEDAQNYGYTF. The CDR3 DNA sequence: TGCGCCAACAGCCAAGAGGACGCACAGAACTATGGCTACACCTTC.

In this sample, this clonotype turned up a few times. The junction and the germline gene differ at one end; a read error may be behind it. The chain combines TRBV29-1 with TRBJ2-3; no clear D. From germline, CDR1 is SQVTM and CDR2 ANQGSEA. CDR3 length: 15 amino acids. CDR3 sequence reads: CSIGRRRLEQDTQCF. The CDR3 region has the DNA TGCAGCATCGGCCGACGGCGTCTAGAGCAAGATACGCAGTGTTTT.

Remarks on this clonotype: This CDR3 is missing its conserved last phenylalanine or tryptophan, likely due to a read error. The J gene is TRBJ2-1, the V gene TRBV29-1, with D maybe TRBD2 (5 bases). CDR3 length: 11 amino acids. Germline CDR1 SQVTM, CDR2 ANQGSEA. The CDR3, as DNA: TGCACCGTCGGGGTATTTAATGAGCAGTTCTTA. Protein product: CTVGVFNEQFL.

The V gene is TRBV29-1, the J gene TRBJ2-7, with 9 bases matching TRBD1. This CDR3 has 14 residues. Germline values: CDR1 SQVTM, CDR2 ANQGSEA. The chain's CDR3 is CCIAGTGSSYEQYF. Here the CDR3 DNA reads TGCTGCATAGCCGGGACAGGGAGCTCCTACGAGCAGTACTTC.

With regard to this clonotype: Since a much larger clone is just one base distant, this may be a read error. The V call is TRBV5-4, the J call TRBJ2-2; D is unclear. CDR3 length: 15 residues. The V gene lost 5 bases and the J gene lost 1 base, with 12 bases spanning the gap. Germline V CDR1 and CDR2: SGHNT, YYREEE (reference sequence). CDR3 bases: TGTGCCAGCAGACGAAAAGACGGGAACACCGGGGAGCTGTTTTTT. Its protein product is CASRRKDGNTGELFF.

The rearrangement joins TRBV11-2 to TRBJ2-2; the match to TRBD2 covers 7 bases. The V gene's germline CDR1 is SGHAT and CDR2 FQNNGV. With V trimmed by 5 bases and J by 8 bases, 8 bases remained unmatched. The CDR3 covers 14 residues. Here the CDR3 DNA reads TGTGCCAGCAGCCCAAGCGGGACGCAAGGGGAGCTGTTTTTT. Its translation is CASSPSGTQGELFF.

In regard to this clonotype: Being one base from a much bigger clone, this may be a read error. The V call is TRBV30, the J call TRBJ1-1; no clear D. The CDR3 has 13 residues. CDR1 is GTSNPN and CDR2 is SVGIG in the germline V gene (reference sequence). CDR3 sequence (DNA): TGTGTCTGGAGTGGTCAGGAGTGGGCTGAAGCTTTCTTT. The encoded protein is CVWSGQEWAEAFF.

With regard to this clonotype: The junction does not match germline at one end; this may be a read error. V is TRBV11-2 and J is TRBJ2-1; TRBD2 is a possible D gene (6 bases). Germline V gives CDR1 SGHAT, CDR2 FQNNGV. The CDR3 is made up of 15 amino acids. DNA of the CDR3: TGTGCCAGCAACTTAGTTGCGGGAAGGCCCCATGAGCAGTTCTTC. Protein sequence: CASNLVAGRPHEQFF.

With regard to this clonotype: A much more abundant neighbour one base away suggests this may be a read error. This chain uses TRBV28 with TRBJ2-7; TRBD2 agrees at 8 bases. The J segment lost 3 bases and the V segment lost 3 bases, leaving 7 bases of the junction unmatched. Germline assignment: CDR1 MDHEN and CDR2 SYDVKM. This CDR3 region has 15 residues. CDR3 sequence (DNA): TGTGCCAGCAGTTTGACTAGCGAGAGGAACTACGAGCAGTACTTC. Translating it yields CASSLTSERNYEQYF.

For this clonotype: Because it lacks the conserved phenylalanine or tryptophan at the end, this CDR3 is likely a read error. The chain employs TRBV5-6 and TRBJ2-5, with 10 bases matching TRBD1. The CDR3 is made up of 14 amino acids. Germline V lookup: CDR1 SGHDT, CDR2 YYEEEE. DNA for the CDR3: TGCGCCAGCGGCTGGGGGACAGGGGTGGAGACCCAGTACCTC. Its protein is CASGWGTGVETQYL.

This clonotype came up many times. The chain's CDR3 is CAISDFLAGGTDTQYF. CDR3 in DNA: TGTGCCATCAGTGATTTCTTAGCGGGAGGAACAGATACGCAGTATTTT. V gene TRBV10-3 combines with J gene TRBJ2-3, with TRBD2 matching over 10 bases. The CDR3 sequence is 16 residues long. Germline V lookup: CDR1 ENHRY, CDR2 SYGVKD. The J segment lost 3 bases and the V segment lost 3 bases, leaving 6 bases of the junction unmatched.

V gene TRBV11-3 combines with J gene TRBJ2-3; TRBD2 matches 9 bases. V lost 7 bases to trimming and J lost 4 bases; unmatched junction nucleotides: 15. The CDR3 spans 17 residues. Germline assignment: CDR1 SGHNT and CDR2 YENEEA. The CDR3 loop reads CASNYAPIAGGADTQYF. The CDR3 DNA reads TGTGCCAGCAACTATGCCCCGATTGCGGGAGGGGCAGATACGCAGTATTTT.

The chain joins TRBV12-3 or TRBV12-4 to TRBJ1-1, with a tentative D call TRBD1 (5 bases). The CDR3 extends over 15 amino acids. V was clipped by 6 bases and J by 4 bases, with 18 bases between them. The CDR3 spells CASRFRGDGITEAFF. The CDR3 DNA sequence: TGTGCCAGCAGATTTAGGGGAGATGGCATCACTGAAGCTTTCTTT.

The chain recombines TRBV11-2 with TRBJ2-1; possibly TRBD2 for D (5 bases). Trimming removed 5 bases from V and 16 bases from J, with 27 bases in between. Germline V gene lookup returns CDR1 SGHAT and CDR2 FQNNGV. The CDR3 extends over 15 amino acids. DNA for the CDR3: TGTGCCAGCAGCCTAATTGGCGGACTTCGCTATGAGGAATTCTTC. The encoded protein is CASSLIGGLRYEEFF.

There are a few counts of this clonotype. This chain links TRBV6-5 with TRBJ2-4; 8 nucleotides agree with TRBD2. V trimming: 6 bases; J trimming: 15 bases; junction bases outside the gene matches: 13. Germline V gene data show CDR1 as MNHEY and CDR2 as SVGAGI. This CDR3 region has 13 residues. CDR3: CASRSGASGFWYF. As DNA, the CDR3 is TGTGCCAGCAGATCCGGGGCTAGCGGGTTTTGGTACTTC.

V gene TRBV6-2 or TRBV6-3 combines with J gene TRBJ2-1; either TRBD1 or TRBD2 may supply D (5 bases each). Per germline, CDR1 MNHEY and CDR2 SVGEGT. Trimming shortened V by 3 bases and J by 8 bases, and 17 bases separated the two germline ends. The CDR3 is made up of 15 amino acids. This chain's CDR3 is CASSYAGTFYYEQFF. The DNA for the CDR3 is TGTGCCAGCAGTTATGCTGGGACGTTTTACTATGAGCAGTTCTTC.

A note on this clonotype: Lacking the conserved final phenylalanine or tryptophan, this CDR3 likely reflects a read error. The chain employs TRBV6-5 and TRBJ2-7; 13 nucleotides align to TRBD2. V gave up 6 bases and J gave up 7 bases; unmatched junction bases: 9. Germline V gene sequence: CDR1 MNHEY, CDR2 SVGAGI. This CDR3 contains 15 residues. The CDR3 spells CASRRGLAGAREQYS. The DNA for the CDR3 is TGTGCCAGCAGACGAGGACTAGCGGGAGCAAGGGAGCAGTACTCC.

As to this clonotype: One junction end does not reproduce the germline sequence, and a read error may be involved. This chain joins TRBV14 and TRBJ2-3; unclear D gene. From germline, CDR1 is SGHDN and CDR2 FVKESK. The CDR3 length is 14 residues. The DNA for the CDR3 is TGTGCCAACAGCCTCTTGGCTGGCACAGATACGCAATATTTT. Protein sequence: CANSLLAGTDTQYF.

The sample holds many counts of this clonotype. Here the CDR3 reads CASRVMNTEAFF. The CDR3 bases are TGTGCCAGCCGGGTAATGAACACTGAAGCTTTCTTT. The chain combines TRBV7-9 with TRBJ1-1; D unclear. The CDR3 is made up of 12 amino acids. Per germline, CDR1 SEHNR and CDR2 FQNEAQ (reference sequence). V was clipped by 8 bases and J by 0 bases, with 7 bases between them.